These T cell receptor beta chains were read from a single sample in a study of PD-1 blockade in classical Hodgkin lymphoma. Profiling relied on immunoSEQ multiplex PCR, and the TCRdb table lists in-frame clones only, not all of them. The repertoire holds approximately 160,000 clones, with 78% as singletons. The sample consisted of peripheral blood mononuclear cells (PBMCs), taken before the second cycle of nivolumab. The receptors here all came from a human donor with classical Hodgkin lymphoma. CDR3s leave out the opening cysteine and the closing phenylalanine or tryptophan. Clone size, where shown, is once, few, many, or a class for clones that have expanded.

clone_size | cdr3_length | j_call | v_call | cdr3_aa
NA | 13 | TRBJ1-6 | TRBV13 | ASSAQDRINSPLH
NA | 13 | TRBJ2-5 | TRBV7-6 | ASSLDRDTQETQY
few | 13 | TRBJ1-2 | TRBV9 | ASSVGQDPNYGYT
few | 11 | TRBJ2-5 | TRBV7-2 | ASSSIAGETQY
NA | 13 | TRBJ1-5 | TRBV19 | ASSIRGNSNQPQH
NA | 10 | TRBJ2-1 | TRBV5-1 | ASSLPGNEQF
few | 11 | TRBJ2-5 | TRBV10-3 | AISVGVGETQY
NA | 13 | TRBJ2-3 | TRBV19 | ASSLDRERTDTQY
NA | 10 | TRBJ1-1 | TRBV6-6 | ASSPTTGWAF
NA | 13 | TRBJ2-7 | TRBV14 | ASSQDLGPSYEQY
few | 10 | TRBJ2-4 | TRBV6-5 | ASRQGRVIQY
NA | 12 | TRBJ1-2 | TRBV7-2 | ASSSRDRAYGYT
NA | 11 | TRBJ2-7 | TRBV30 | ASSDRAPYEQY
NA | 9 | TRBJ2-1 | TRBV7-9 | ASEGGRQQF
NA | 12 | TRBJ2-5 | TRBV9 | ASNAAGVQETQY
NA | 13 | TRBJ2-3 | TRBV7-2 | ASSPKGERTDTQY
NA | 12 | TRBJ2-5 | TRBV9 | ASSVGGDQETQY
few | 14 | TRBJ2-3 | TRBV11-3 | ASSSGTRGGTDTQY
NA | 13 | TRBJ1-1 | TRBV29-1 | SVLPRRTGRTEAF
NA | 11 | TRBJ2-7 | TRBV6-6 | ASSYWESYEQY
NA | 12 | TRBJ2-5 | TRBV2 | ASRPSSAQETQY
NA | 12 | TRBJ2-3 | TRBV10-3 | AISRDRGTDTQY
NA | 13 | TRBJ2-2 | TRBV11-3 | ASSLRSGSNGELF
NA | 12 | TRBJ1-2 | TRBV6-5 | ASSRLASDYGYT
NA | 12 | TRBJ1-2 | TRBV7-3 | ASSPLGNQYGYT
NA | 14 | TRBJ2-7 | TRBV5-4 | ASSDGLGGLSYEQY
NA | 13 | TRBJ1-1 | TRBV9 | ASSAGEGMNTEAF
NA | 12 | TRBJ1-2 | TRBV2 | ASKRLWLGDGYT
NA | 14 | TRBJ2-5 | TRBV9 | ASSPRGLAGVETQY
NA | 9 | TRBJ2-5 | TRBV5-1 | ASSFGETQY
NA | 14 | TRBJ1-3 | TRBV6-5 | ASSWGNSVQGNTIY
medium-sized | 12 | TRBJ1-1 | TRBV6-5 | ASSRTAPYTEAF
NA | 11 | TRBJ2-1 | TRBV11-1 | ASSSSSSNEQF
NA | 14 | TRBJ1-1 | TRBV4-2 | ASSQEVGQGAAEAF
NA | 13 | TRBJ2-6 | TRBV28 | ASSQTSTGANVLT
NA | 14 | TRBJ1-5 | TRBV4-2 | ASSQDWAEIYQPQH
once | 12 | TRBJ2-5 | TRBV28 | ASSLGTPVGTQY
NA | 10 | TRBJ1-1 | TRBV7-6 | ASSLAGPEAF
NA | 11 | TRBJ2-2 | TRBV25-1 | ASSGQGNGELF
once | 11 | TRBJ2-1 | TRBV18 | ASSKAGVDEQF
NA | 12 | TRBJ2-5 | TRBV5-1 | ASSLAGQQETQY
NA | 11 | TRBJ1-5 | TRBV30 | AWSVQVNQPQH
NA | 10 | TRBJ1-1 | TRBV29-1 | SVGQMNTEAF
NA | 11 | TRBJ1-1 | TRBV18 | ASSRNGFSEAF
NA | 15 | TRBJ1-2 | TRBV28 | ASNSASGGSTIYGYT
NA | 13 | TRBJ2-1 | TRBV5-1 | ASSQDSGGYNEQF
NA | 13 | TRBJ2-7 | TRBV7-8 | ASSAHPTEIYEQY
few | 10 | TRBJ2-5 | TRBV11-2 | ASSGAGETQY
NA | 12 | TRBJ1-1 | TRBV2 | ATQYEGLNTEAF
NA | 12 | TRBJ2-7 | TRBV5-6 | ASSSWDNSYEQY
NA | 10 | TRBJ2-7 | TRBV7-2 | ASSLEVGEQY
NA | 14 | TRBJ1-2 | TRBV7-2 | ASSLLGQASNYGYT
NA | 9 | TRBJ2-1 | TRBV20-1 | SARNYNEQF